What follows are 18 T cell receptor beta chains derived from one specimen sequenced in a study of T cell clonality in common variable immunodeficiency. Profiled with immunoSEQ multiplex PCR; TCRdb holds only in-frame clones, not every one. The sample holds about 39,000 clones, and no clone turns up only once. The sample comprised peripheral blood mononuclear cells. These receptors came from a person aged 18 to 70 in good health.

This clone occurred a few times. Sequencing ends 3 residues short of the CDR3 end; the germline J gene provides the rest. The V and J genes are TRBV6-1 and TRBJ1-2, with 9 positions matching TRBD1. The CDR3 is 13 amino acids. The germline V gene has CDR1 MNHNS and CDR2 SASEGT. CDR3 sequence: CASSASRDRDYTF. The part of the CDR3 DNA that was read is TGTGCCAGCAGTGCATCCCGGGACAGGGAT.

Many counts were recorded for this clone. A junction end diverges from the germline sequence, so it may reflect a read error. With the read ending 3 residues before the CDR3 end, the germline J gene is used to fill in that end. Different DNA sequences within this sample yield the same CDR3. V usage is TRBV6-4 and J usage is TRBJ2-2; tentatively, D is TRBD1 (5 bases). This CDR3 has 13 residues. The germline V gene encodes CDR1 MRHNA and CDR2 SNTAGT. This chain's CDR3 is CASKGLDTGELFF. The sequenced part of the CDR3 DNA is TGTGCTAGCAAGGGGCTTGACACCGGGGAG.

This clone showed up many times. Read sequence stops 3 residues before the CDR3 end, and the germline J gene provides the missing end. The chain is built from TRBV10-1 and TRBJ2-5, with 14 bases that match TRBD2. V was clipped by 2 bases and J by 5 bases; unmatched bases: 10. The germline CDR1 and CDR2 sequences are WNHNN and SYGVQD (reference sequence). CDR3 length: 18 residues. CDR3 amino acids: CASSEGLAGGFRGETQYF. The CDR3 bases that were read are TGCGCCAGCAGTGAGGGACTAGCGGGAGGTTTTAGGGGGGAGACC.

The sample holds many counts of this clone. The sequence runs out 3 residues before the end of the CDR3; the remainder is reconstructed from the germline J gene. This rearrangement joins TRBV7-8 to TRBJ2-1; D perhaps matches TRBD2 (6 bases). V lost 8 bases and J 0 bases, leaving 23 bases between the germline ends. Germline V lookup: CDR1 SGHVS, CDR2 FQNEAQ. The CDR3 is made up of 18 amino acids. The CDR3 reads CASAGTLGPRSSYNEQFF. CDR3 DNA, as far as it was read: TGTGCCAGCGCCGGGACTCTCGGTCCACGGAGCTCCTACAATGAG.

The sample holds many counts of this clone. Read data end 3 residues before the CDR3 end; the end is taken from the germline J gene. The gene calls are TRBV5-1 and TRBJ2-7, with 8 bases lining up with TRBD1. V shed 0 bases, J shed 3 bases, and the junction held 20 bases outside the gene matches. Germline assignment: CDR1 SGHRS and CDR2 YFSETQ. The CDR3 is made up of 20 amino acids. The CDR3 loop is CASSLGLGSGGLKDRYEQYF. The part of the CDR3 DNA that was read is TGCGCCAGCAGCTTGGGATTAGGGTCAGGGGGCCTAAAGGATCGCTACGAG.

There are many counts of this clone. A junction end diverges from the germline sequence, so it may reflect a read error. The part of the CDR3 DNA that was read is TGCGGCGTAGCACCGGGACAGGGTCAAATGAACACTGAA. Its protein is CGVAPGQGQMNTE. The entire CDR3 is CGVAPGQGQMNTEAFF. The J gene is TRBJ1-1, the V gene TRBV29-1; 9 bases fit TRBD1. The read stops 3 residues short of the end of the CDR3; the missing end is completed from the germline J gene. Germline V CDR1 and CDR2: SQVTM, ANQGSEA. The CDR3 has 16 amino acids.

In its sample, this clone was seen many times. The CDR3 extends 3 residues past the end of the read, so its final part is completed from the germline J gene. The V call is TRBV20-1, the J call TRBJ2-5; 7 bases are a match to TRBD2. V was pared by 6 bases and J by 4 bases, with 14 bases of the junction left unmatched. Germline assignment: CDR1 DFQATT and CDR2 SNEGSKA (reference sequence). This CDR3 comprises 15 residues. CDR3 DNA, as far as it was read: TGCAGTGCACCAAGCCAGGCGGGAGAGTCAGAGACC. It translates to CSAPSQAGESET. The CDR3 reads in full as CSAPSQAGESETQYF.

For this clone: The CDR3 end lies 3 residues beyond the end of the read and is filled in from the germline J gene. The genes are TRBV18 and TRBJ1-2; D is perhaps TRBD1 (5 bases). Germline V gene data show CDR1 as KGHSH and CDR2 as LQKENI. This CDR3 is 14 amino acids long. CDR3 bases read: TGTGCCAGCTCACCGCCGGGACTAGACTACGAC. Its translation: CASSPPGLDYD. In full, the CDR3 reads CASSPPGLDYDYTF. Full variable domain (remainder filled in from reference TRBV18 and TRBJ1-2): NAGVMQNPRHLVRRRGQEARLRCSPMKGHSHVYWYRQLPEEGLKFMVYLQKENIIDESGMPKERFSAEFPKEGPSILRIQQVVRGDSAAYFCASSPPGLDYDYTFGSGTRLTVV.

This clone was seen only a few times. The CDR3 end lies 3 residues beyond the end of the read and is filled in from the germline J gene. The chain employs TRBV30 and TRBJ1-1; possibly TRBD1 for D (5 bases). This CDR3 region has 12 residues. Germline CDR1 and CDR2: GTSNPN and SVGIG (reference sequence). The covered CDR3 bases are TGTGCTCTGCAGGGATCCCCCTACGAG. Amino acids: CALQGSPYE. The full CDR3 is CALQGSPYEAFF.

This clone was seen more than once but under ten times. Coverage ceases 3 residues before the CDR3 finishes, and the germline J gene fills in the end. This chain links TRBV20-1 with TRBJ1-2, with D possibly matching TRBD1 (5 bases). CDR1 is DFQATT, CDR2 SNEGSKA, per germline (reference sequence). V was cut by 6 bases and J by 6 bases, with 14 bases left in between. The CDR3 is made up of 12 amino acids. This chain's CDR3 is CSALSRVDGYTF. Partial CDR3 DNA: TGCAGTGCACTGTCCAGGGTCGATGGC.

This clone was detected ten times or more. The read terminates 3 residues before the CDR3 end, so the remaining end is supplied by the germline J gene. V is TRBV4-2 and J is TRBJ2-1, with 14 bases aligning to TRBD2. The ends lost 4 bases at V and 0 bases at J; junction bases unmatched: 11. The germline V gene encodes CDR1 LGHNA and CDR2 YNFKEQ. This CDR3 has 20 residues. The sequenced part of the CDR3 DNA is TGTGCCAGCAGCCCTAGAGGAACCGGGACTAGCGGGAGCTCCTACAATGAG. Amino acid sequence: CASSPRGTGTSGSSYNE. The complete CDR3 reads CASSPRGTGTSGSSYNEQFF.

The sample holds many counts of this clone. Here the CDR3 reads CSARGGTATDTQYF. The sequenced CDR3 bases are TGCAGTGCTAGAGGGGGCACCGCAACAGATACG. This sequence joins TRBV20-1 and TRBJ2-3; a weak D match, TRBD1 (5 bases). The read ends 3 residues early relative to the CDR3; the germline J gene fills the gap. Germline V gene sequence: CDR1 DFQATT, CDR2 SNEGSKA (reference sequence). V was clipped by 1 base and J by 3 bases, with 11 bases between them. The CDR3 is 14 residues long.

This clone was seen many times. With the read ending 3 residues before the CDR3 end, the germline J gene is used to fill in that end. The chain employs TRBV11-2 and TRBJ2-4; D possibly corresponds to TRBD1 (6 bases). CDR3 length equals 15 residues. Per germline, CDR1 SGHAT and CDR2 FQNNGV. V lost 5 bases to trimming and J lost 5 bases, with 16 bases between them. The CDR3 DNA, read in part, is TGTGCCAGCAGCATCCTAGGACAGAGGGAAAACATT. Its translation: CASSILGQRENI. The full-length CDR3 reads as CASSILGQRENIQYF.

This clone came up a few times. The read ends 3 residues early relative to the CDR3; the germline J gene fills the gap. The J gene is TRBJ2-7, the V gene TRBV6-1, with 9 bases fitting TRBD1. CDR1 is MNHNS and CDR2 is SASEGT in the germline V gene. The CDR3 is made up of 19 amino acids. Trimming at V came to 2 bases and at J to 3 bases, leaving 17 bases not matched to a gene. The CDR3 spells CASSELSGTGGATHYEQYF. The sequenced part of the CDR3 DNA is TGTGCCAGCAGTGAACTTTCAGGCACAGGGGGCGCAACCCACTACGAG.

On this clone itself: The read gets to within 3 residues of the CDR3 end, and the germline J gene fills in the rest. The chain employs TRBV2 and TRBJ2-7; D is possibly TRBD1 (5 bases). The V end was cut by 4 bases, the J end by 3 bases, with 10 bases between. CDR1 is SNHLY, CDR2 FYNNEI, per germline. The CDR3 extends over 13 amino acids. CDR3 in amino acids: CASSAAGLYEQYF. The CDR3 DNA, read in part, is TGTGCCAGCAGTGCAGCAGGGCTCTACGAG.

This clone came up many times. Read sequence stops 3 residues before the CDR3 end, and the germline J gene provides the missing end. The chain joins TRBV7-2 to TRBJ1-6; no firm D call. The CDR3 is made up of 14 amino acids. CDR1 and CDR2 from the germline V gene are SGHTA and FQGNSA. V shed 6 bases and J shed 7 bases, with 13 bases lying between them. CDR3 loop: CASRVRVGNSPLHF. The covered CDR3 bases are TGTGCCAGCAGAGTTAGGGTTGGAAATTCACCC.

This clone was seen ten or more times. The sequence runs out 3 residues before the end of the CDR3; the remainder is reconstructed from the germline J gene. This sequence joins TRBV7-8 and TRBJ2-7, with 8 bases fitting TRBD2. Germline V gives CDR1 SGHVS, CDR2 FQNEAQ. The trim removed 2 bases at V and 2 bases at J, leaving 11 bases unmatched. CDR3 length: 17 residues. The sequenced part of the CDR3 DNA is TGTGCCAGCAGCTTAACTGTTACTAGCGGTTCCACCTACGAG. Its translation: CASSLTVTSGSTYE. The entire CDR3 sequence reads CASSLTVTSGSTYEQYF.

On this clone: The CDR3 end is not reached by the read, which stops 3 residues before it; the germline J gene fills it in. The V and J genes are TRBV19 and TRBJ1-4, with 7 bases fitting TRBD1. Germline-derived CDR1 and CDR2 are LNHDA and SQIVND (reference sequence). The CDR3 totals 15 residues. CDR3 sequence: CATLPERQGPSPLFF. Incomplete CDR3 DNA: TGTGCCACCTTACCAGAGAGACAGGGTCCCTCACCA.